The 9 T cell receptor beta chains given below trace back to one sample, sequenced in a study of T cell changes during pregnancy in multiple sclerosis. Using immunoSEQ multiplex PCR, the repertoire was profiled, and TCRdb retains in-frame clones only, with some absent. The repertoire has about 49,000 clones, 85% to 90% of them found once; the top ten carry under 6.5%. Specimen: peripheral blood, collected after pregnancy. The receptors come from a female donor in good health, enrolled as a control in a pregnancy study.

The J gene is TRBJ2-5, the V gene TRBV7-7; the match to TRBD2 covers 12 bases. Germline values: CDR1 SSHAT, CDR2 FNYEAQ (reference sequence). The CDR3 length is 16 residues. The junction had 1 base not matched to a gene; V was cut back by 0 bases and J by 2 bases. The CDR3 loop reads CASSLALAGGQETQYF. The CDR3 nucleotides are TGTGCCAGCAGCTTAGCACTAGCGGGGGGTCAAGAGACCCAGTACTTC.

This chain links TRBV9 with TRBJ2-1, with 11 bases lining up with TRBD2. CDR1 is SGDLS and CDR2 is YYNGEE in the germline V gene. Trimming at V came to 2 bases and at J to 8 bases, leaving 3 bases not matched to a gene. The CDR3 covers 14 residues. The CDR3 protein is CASSVRTSGYEQFF. CDR3 bases: TGTGCCAGCAGCGTCCGGACTAGCGGGTATGAGCAGTTCTTC. Drawing the rest from reference TRBV9 and TRBJ2-1, the complete variable domain is DSGVTQTPKHLITATGQRVTLRCSPRSGDLSVYWYQQSLDQGLQFLIQYYNGEERAKGNILERFSAQQFPDLHSELNLSSLELGDSALYFCASSVRTSGYEQFFGPGTRLTVL.

V usage is TRBV28 and J usage is TRBJ1-1; TRBD1 might be the D (5 bases). The CDR3 covers 17 residues. The germline V gene has CDR1 MDHEN and CDR2 SYDVKM. The V gene lost 4 bases and the J gene lost 5 bases, with 23 bases spanning the gap. The CDR3 coding sequence is TGTGCCAGCAGTTCAGGAGGGGCCACTACCGGGAGGACTGAAGCTTTCTTT. The encoded protein is CASSSGGATTGRTEAFF.

The J gene is TRBJ2-1, the V gene TRBV7-2; 7 nucleotides agree with TRBD2. J gave up 9 bases and V 4 bases, and 18 bases lay outside the gene matches. Germline lookup yields CDR1 SGHTA and CDR2 FQGNSA. This CDR3 is built from 17 residues. The CDR3 coding sequence is TGTGCCAGCAGCTCCCCCAGCGGGACCGGGCCGGTAGGTGAGCAGTTCTTC. Amino acids: CASSSPSGTGPVGEQFF.

CDR3 in DNA: TGTGCCAGCAGCGTAGCTGGGGGACTTTACAATGAGCAGTTCTTC. It is translated as CASSVAGGLYNEQFF. The J gene is TRBJ2-1, the V gene TRBV9, with D perhaps TRBD2 (6 bases). The CDR3 length is 15 residues. Germline-derived CDR1 and CDR2 are SGDLS and YYNGEE. Deletions cut 0 bases from V and 4 bases from J, with 11 bases between.

The chain couples TRBV5-1 to TRBJ2-1, with TRBD1 matching 10 bases. The ends lost 4 bases at V and 6 bases at J; junction bases unmatched: 7. CDR3 size: 15 residues. Germline CDR1 SGHRS, CDR2 YFSETQ. The CDR3 DNA reads as TGCGCCAGCAGCATGGGGACAGGGGCGGGCAATGAGCAGTTCTTC. Amino acids: CASSMGTGAGNEQFF. Combining the CDR3 with reference TRBV5-1 and TRBJ2-1 gives the whole variable domain KAGVTQTPRYLIKTRGQQVTLSCSPISGHRSVSWYQQTPGQGLQFLFEYFSETQRNKGNFPGRFSGRQFSNSRSEMNVSTLELGDSALYLCASSMGTGAGNEQFFGPGTRLTVL.

The chain is built from TRBV6-5 and TRBJ2-7; a weak D match, TRBD1 (6 bases). Germline-derived CDR1 and CDR2 are MNHEY and SVGAGI. V lost 6 bases to trimming and J lost 0 bases, with 12 bases between them. The length of the CDR3 is 14 residues. CDR3 loop: CASRKGTPSYEQYF. The CDR3, as DNA: TGTGCCAGCAGAAAGGGGACACCCTCCTACGAGCAGTACTTC.

Points on this clone: At one end the junction does not follow the germline gene, possibly because of a read error. The chain employs TRBV27 and TRBJ2-2; TRBD1 agrees at 7 bases. The CDR3 loop spans 13 amino acids. The germline V gene encodes CDR1 MNHEY and CDR2 SMNVEV (reference sequence). The DNA of the CDR3 is TGTGCCAGCAGTCTATCAGGGGGCGGGGAGCTGTTTTTT. Its translation: CASSLSGGGELFF.

The chain has TRBV5-1 and TRBJ1-1; the D gene is possibly TRBD1 (6 bases). The ends were cut back, 4 bases at V and 3 bases at J, with 16 bases in the middle. The length of the CDR3 is 15 residues. The germline V gene encodes CDR1 SGHRS and CDR2 YFSETQ. CDR3 nucleotides: TGCGCCAGCAGCCGGGAGGGACAAATCTACACTGAAGCTTTCTTT. Translated: CASSREGQIYTEAFF.